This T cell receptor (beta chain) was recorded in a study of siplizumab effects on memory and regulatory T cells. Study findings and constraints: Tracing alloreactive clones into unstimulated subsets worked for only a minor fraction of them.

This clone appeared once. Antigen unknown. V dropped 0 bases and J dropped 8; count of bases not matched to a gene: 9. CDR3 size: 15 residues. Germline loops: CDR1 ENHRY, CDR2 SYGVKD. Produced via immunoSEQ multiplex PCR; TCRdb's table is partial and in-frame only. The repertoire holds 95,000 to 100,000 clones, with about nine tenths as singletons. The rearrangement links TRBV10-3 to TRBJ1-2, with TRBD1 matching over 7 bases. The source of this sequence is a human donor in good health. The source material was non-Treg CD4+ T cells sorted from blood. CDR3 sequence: CAISESLQTGRGYTF. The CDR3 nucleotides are TGTGCCATCAGTGAGTCCCTACAGACAGGGCGAGGCTACACCTTC.